This TCR beta chain was captured in a study of CD8 T cells in ankylosing spondylitis. Notes on the study in general: The disease-linked clones had a CD8+ phenotype and low blood frequencies. Blood from ankylosing spondylitis patients appeared to carry a characteristic roughly 8-variant TCR beta motif. Disease-linked clones were reportedly significantly enriched in matched ankylosing spondylitis synovial fluid. Previous work reported some of these motif variants in the synovial fluid and blood of reactive arthritis.

Making use of molecular barcodes, quantitative 5'-RACE generated TCR beta libraries. Via MiXCR, TCRdb re-called the 5' RACE reads, giving one row per CDR3 protein. The sample comprises 400,000 to 450,000 distinct CDR3 sequences, 17% of which are singletons, and approximately 0.93% rests with the top ten. The CDR3 has 15 amino acids. V was pared by 0 bases and J by 5 bases, with 11 bases between. The germline V gene encodes CDR1 SGHRS and CDR2 YFSETQ. Concerning this clonotype itself: Its target is not known.

The chain recombines TRBV5-1 with TRBJ2-2; D uncertain. Sequencing input: blood, either unsorted or a sorted T cell fraction (not recorded which). The origin of this receptor is a male donor with ankylosing spondylitis. CDR3 in amino acids: CASSLEAPGTGELFF. In DNA, the CDR3 is TGCGCCAGCAGCTTGGAGGCACCCGGGACCGGGGAGCTGTTTTTT. Using reference TRBV5-1 and TRBJ2-2 for the parts outside the CDR3, the full variable domain is KAGVTQTPRYLIKTRGQQVTLSCSPISGHRSVSWYQQTPGQGLQFLFEYFSETQRNKGNFPGRFSGRQFSNSRSEMNVSTLELGDSALYLCASSLEAPGTGELFFGEGSRLTVL.